The 8 T cell receptor beta chains presented below share a single source sample, sequenced in a study of blood T cell repertoires in COVID-19. This table comes from immunoSEQ multiplex PCR, and its TCRdb copy is limited to in-frame clones, with some not included. This table holds 45,000 to 65,000 clones, 65% to 85% found once. The sequenced sample was peripheral blood. The receptors stem from a man in his thirties or forties with COVID-19, enrolled during active disease.

The sample holds a few counts of this clone. The rearrangement links TRBV19 to TRBJ2-2; TRBD2 matches 7 bases. CDR3 length: 15 residues. J was trimmed by 7 bases and V by 5 bases; bases with no gene match: 10. Germline V lookup: CDR1 LNHDA, CDR2 SQIVND (reference sequence). As DNA, the CDR3 is TGTGCCAGTAGTTTCCGACTAGCAATGGGCGGGGAGCTGTTTTTT. Encoded protein: CASSFRLAMGGELFF.

The V and J genes are TRBV18 and TRBJ2-7, with unresolved D. The V end lost 6 bases, the J end lost 0 bases, and 18 bases lay between the germline ends. The germline gives CDR1 KGHSH, CDR2 LQKENI. The CDR3 runs 16 residues. Here the CDR3 reads CASSTTPRINSYEQYF. The CDR3 DNA reads TGTGCCAGCTCGACCACCCCCAGGATAAACTCCTACGAGCAGTACTTC. Looking up the rest from reference TRBV18 and TRBJ2-7 gives the full variable domain: NAGVMQNPRHLVRRRGQEARLRCSPMKGHSHVYWYRQLPEEGLKFMVYLQKENIIDESGMPKERFSAEFPKEGPSILRIQQVVRGDSAAYFCASSTTPRINSYEQYFGPGTRLTVT.

The genes are TRBV30 and TRBJ1-5; a possible D gene is TRBD1 (5 bases). The CDR3 runs to 13 residues. Germline CDR1 GTSNPN, CDR2 SVGIG (reference sequence). V was pared by 2 bases and J by 4 bases, with 9 bases between. The CDR3 bases are TGTGCCTGGAGTACAAGGGGTAATCAGCCCCAGCATTTT. Protein sequence: CAWSTRGNQPQHF.

This clone showed up just once. The CDR3 protein is CASSESSGNTIYF. The CDR3 DNA sequence: TGTGCCAGCAGTGAGAGCTCTGGAAACACCATATATTTT. The V gene is TRBV6-1, the J gene TRBJ1-3, with D hard to call. The length of the CDR3 is 13 residues. Germline V gene sequence: CDR1 MNHNS, CDR2 SASEGT. The V end lost 3 bases, the J end lost 0 bases, and 3 bases lay between the germline ends.

V is TRBV10-3 and J is TRBJ2-2; 8 positions match TRBD2. The CDR3 consists of 12 residues. Germline loops: CDR1 ENHRY, CDR2 SYGVKD. With V trimmed by 10 bases and J by 5 bases, 3 bases remained unmatched. The CDR3 is CATASGTGELFF. The CDR3 DNA reads TGTGCCACCGCTAGCGGGACCGGGGAGCTGTTTTTT.

The chain has TRBV5-1 and TRBJ2-5; 7 bases line up with TRBD1. The CDR3 is 16 amino acids. The V and J ends lost 3 bases and 2 bases, in that order; junction bases with no gene match: 10. Germline-derived CDR1 and CDR2 are SGHRS and YFSETQ. Here the CDR3 reads CASSSQGSGWQETQYF. DNA of the CDR3: TGCGCCAGCAGCTCACAGGGGTCAGGTTGGCAAGAGACCCAGTACTTC. The full variable domain, with the rest looked up from reference TRBV5-1 and TRBJ2-5, is KAGVTQTPRYLIKTRGQQVTLSCSPISGHRSVSWYQQTPGQGLQFLFEYFSETQRNKGNFPGRFSGRQFSNSRSEMNVSTLELGDSALYLCASSSQGSGWQETQYFGPGTRLLVL.

This chain joins TRBV6-1 and TRBJ1-2; D is uncertain. V lost 3 bases and J lost 8, with 19 bases in between. The germline CDR1 and CDR2 sequences are MNHNS and SASEGT. The CDR3 runs to 15 residues. CDR3: CASSDSGATGGGYTF. The CDR3 DNA is TGTGCCAGCAGTGATTCTGGAGCGACCGGCGGGGGCTACACCTTC.

The chain carries TRBV7-2 and TRBJ2-1; TRBD1 might be the D (5 bases). Germline values: CDR1 SGHTA, CDR2 FQGNSA. The CDR3 spans 16 residues. Trimming removed 5 bases from V and 5 bases from J, with 19 bases in between. The CDR3 region has the DNA TGTGCCAGCAGCCTAGAGCTGGGGCTACGAGACAATGAGCAGTTCTTC. This codes for CASSLELGLRDNEQFF.